The clone carrying this TCR beta chain was counted only a few times. Its specificity is not known. This sample is drawn from a study of T cells after yellow fever vaccination. Regarding the study as a whole: Although the secondary response was weaker, it peaked faster, at day 5 versus 15. Abundant clonotypes from the bulk population could contaminate FACS-sorted repertoires.

This CDR3 comprises 12 residues. The V gene's germline CDR1 is LNHDA and CDR2 SQIVND (reference sequence). V lost 3 bases and J lost 6, with 6 bases in between. TCRdb called the 5' RACE reads again in MiXCR, with one record for every CDR3 protein. The table has about 310,000 distinct CDR3 sequences, approximately 3.9% seen once. The chain carries TRBV19 and TRBJ1-5, with D uncertain. This receptor was identified in a man aged 18-30 years who received the YFV17D yellow fever vaccine. This specimen consisted of PBMCs, obtained on the day of the yellow fever booster vaccination. The CDR3 is CASSIWGQPQHF. In nucleotides, the CDR3 is TGTGCCAGTAGTATTTGGGGTCAGCCCCAGCATTTT.